This T cell receptor beta chain was captured in a study of Tregs in tolerant kidney transplant recipients. Germline V lookup: CDR1 MNHEY, CDR2 SVGAGI. V was cut by 6 bases and J by 0 bases, with 5 bases left in between. This CDR3 spans 12 amino acids. The assay was immunoSEQ multiplex PCR, and TCRdb's table has in-frame clones only and misses some. The table shows under 20,000 clones, with about four fifths occurring only once. Unstimulated regulatory T cells (CD4+CD25+CD127-), CD4+CD25- non-regulatory cells, CD4 and CD8 cells were FACS-sorted from thawed PBMCs. The sequenced material came from Tregs from blood. This sequence joins TRBV6-5 and TRBJ1-1; D unclear. The clonotype originates from a human donor in good health. The CDR3 DNA follows: TGTGCCAGCAGGGAGATGAACACTGAAGCTTTCTTT. It specifies CASREMNTEAFF.